This T cell receptor (beta chain) appears in the sequencing data of a study of response to subunit inactivated influenza vaccine (dated by TCRdb to the late 2010s). With regard to the full study: Deep quantitative T cell receptor repertoire profiling was used in the study to track responses to a trivalent subunit inactivated influenza vaccine.

The cysteine opens and the phenylalanine closes a CDR3 of 16 amino acids. The CDR3 DNA has 48 bases and is translated from base 1. Via the germline V gene, CDR1 is LGHNA and CDR2 YSLEER. The junction carries 20 bases between V and J, which are trimmed by 4 bases and 4 bases respectively. Library preparation was by RT-PCR. The instrument given in TCRdb is Illumina HiSeq 2500. TCRdb passed the public sequencing reads through fastp at Q25 and MiXCR, retaining productive beta sequences. Rows are unified per CDR3 protein, each entry keeping the most common DNA and genes. Within this sample are almost 600,000 distinct CDR3 sequences, with 12% to 15% of them counted one time only. Around 10% of the sample is held by the ten biggest clonotypes. A word on this clonotype: What antigen it recognizes has not been identified. Per-base qualities were not stored, and no clone one base away is much larger.

General findings and caveats noted by the study authors: According to the authors, only a limited number of new T cells may be recruited by each seasonal influenza vaccination.

The sequence derives from a man in his forties or fifties who received an inactivated influenza vaccine. Donor details come from another sample of the same person, matched by shared clones. This receptor chain uses TRBV4-3 and TRBJ2-7; confidence is insufficient to name the D gene. This sample comprised PBMCs from blood, obtained roughly 13 days after vaccination. The CDR3 reads CASSRGPDNPRYEQYF. In nucleotide form, the sequence is TGCGCCAGCAGCCGGGGTCCCGATAACCCACGGTACGAGCAGTACTTC.